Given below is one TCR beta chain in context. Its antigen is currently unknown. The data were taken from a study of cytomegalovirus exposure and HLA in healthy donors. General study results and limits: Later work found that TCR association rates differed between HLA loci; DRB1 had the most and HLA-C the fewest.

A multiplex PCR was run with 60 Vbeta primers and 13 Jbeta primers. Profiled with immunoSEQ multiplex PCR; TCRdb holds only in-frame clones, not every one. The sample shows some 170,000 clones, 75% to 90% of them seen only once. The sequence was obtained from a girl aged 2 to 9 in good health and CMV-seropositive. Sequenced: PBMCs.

The CDR3 loop reads CAWKTFSGNTIYF. The CDR3 nucleotides read TGTGCCTGGAAAACATTTTCTGGAAACACCATATATTTT. V gene TRBV30 combines with J gene TRBJ1-3; no reliable D call. This CDR3 is built from 13 residues. Between the trimmed V and J ends, which lost 4 bases and 1 base, there was a span of 8 bases. CDR1 and CDR2 from the germline V gene are GTSNPN and SVGIG (reference sequence).